This passage covers 13 T cell receptor beta chains from one sample sequenced in a study of T-cell reconstitution after alpha-beta-depleted transplantation in children (dated by TCRdb to about 2016). The method was PCR. TCRdb records Illumina HiSeq 2500 as the sequencer. TCR library preparation used molecular barcoding, with unique molecular identifiers applied to normalize quantification of the TCRbeta repertoire. The public reads were reprocessed in TCRdb via fastp at Q25 and MiXCR, keeping in-frame beta chains. Rows with one shared CDR3 protein collapse into an entry with the most common genes and DNA. Within this sample are about 350,000 distinct CDR3 sequences, with about 17% of them counted one time only. Roughly 40% of the sample belongs to the ten largest clones. What the treatment or condition label conveys for this sample: allogeneic hematopoietic cell transplantation with graft depleted of TCRalphabeta T cells and CD19 B cells.

The specimen comprised PBMCs, mostly from graft donor cells, sampled 360 days after TCRalphabeta/CD19-depleted stem cell transplant. The receptors stem from a male patient between 2 and 10 years old who had a stem cell transplant for acute lymphoblastic leukemia, so the T cells may come from the graft donor.

The J gene is TRBJ2-2, the V gene TRBV20-1, with 8 bases lining up with TRBD2. V was clipped by 5 bases and J by 0 bases; unmatched bases: 5. Germline V CDR1 and CDR2: DFQATT, SNEGSKA (reference sequence). This CDR3 region has 15 residues. CDR3 amino acids: CSAPTSASNTGELFF. CDR3 sequence (DNA): TGCAGTGCTCCGACTAGCGCCTCGAACACCGGGGAGCTGTTTTTT.

The sample holds a few counts of this clonotype. The chain has TRBV6-5 and TRBJ2-7; D possibly corresponds to TRBD1 (5 bases). Deletions cut 2 bases from V and 3 bases from J, with 14 bases between. CDR1 is MNHEY and CDR2 is SVGAGI in the germline V gene. The CDR3 length is 15 residues. CDR3 loop: CASSYGAGRLYEQYF. CDR3 in DNA: TGTGCCAGCAGTTACGGGGCAGGTCGACTCTACGAGCAGTACTTC.

Only one count was recorded for this clonotype. The chain has TRBV12-5 and TRBJ2-4, with D hard to call. Per germline, CDR1 LGHNT and CDR2 FRNRAP. V gave up 1 base and J gave up 5 bases, with 9 bases separating them. The CDR3 totals 14 residues. CDR3 DNA: TGTGCTAGTGGTTTGGATACGCAGGAAAACATTCAGTACTTC. Translation: CASGLDTQENIQYF. The variable domain in full, completed from reference TRBV12-5 and TRBJ2-4, reads DARVTQTPRHKVTEMGQEVTMRCQPILGHNTVFWYRQTMMQGLELLAYFRNRAPLDDSGMPKDRFSAEMPDATLATLKIQPSEPRDSAVYFCASGLDTQENIQYFGAGTRLSVL.

This clonotype was found many times. V is TRBV18 and J is TRBJ2-5; the D is unclear. The CDR3 has 11 residues. Germline values: CDR1 KGHSH, CDR2 LQKENI. The V end lost 3 bases, the J end lost 3 bases, and 2 bases lay between the germline ends. In DNA form, the CDR3 reads TGTGCCAGCTCACCGGAAGAGACCCAGTACTTC. Its protein product is CASSPEETQYF.

This chain connects TRBV15 to TRBJ1-2, with D possibly TRBD1 on 5 matching bases. The CDR3 extends over 15 amino acids. Deletions cut 0 bases from V and 4 bases from J, with 12 bases between. Germline V gene lookup returns CDR1 LNHNV and CDR2 YYDKDF (reference sequence). The CDR3 sequence is CATSRDSGAPYGYTF. The CDR3 nucleotides read TGTGCCACCAGCAGAGATTCCGGGGCCCCCTATGGCTACACCTTC.

This clonotype has a count of ten or more. This chain links TRBV29-1 with TRBJ2-7; no definite D call. The germline V and J ends were trimmed by 3 bases and 3 bases, with 18 bases remaining between them. The CDR3 consists of 15 residues. Germline-derived CDR1 and CDR2 are SQVTM and ANQGSEA. The CDR3 coding sequence is TGCAGCGTTGAGGGTTCAGCCGCATTGGACTACGAGCAGTACTTC. It yields the protein CSVEGSAALDYEQYF.

This clonotype was observed a few times. The J gene is TRBJ2-7, the V gene TRBV7-6; 11 bases fit TRBD2. V shed 6 bases and J 5 bases; nucleotides not matched to a gene: 6. CDR1 is SGHVS and CDR2 is FNYEAQ in the germline V gene. The length of the CDR3 is 14 residues. The CDR3 DNA reads TGTGCCAGCAGTCTCGTGACTAGCGGGAACGAGCAGTACTTC. This translates into CASSLVTSGNEQYF.

The chain links TRBV9 to TRBJ2-5, with D tentatively TRBD2 (6 bases). CDR3 length equals 14 residues. Trimming took 0 bases from V and 1 from J, leaving 7 bases between them. Germline lookup yields CDR1 SGDLS and CDR2 YYNGEE. CDR3 loop: CASSVGLGQETQYF. CDR3 in DNA: TGTGCCAGCAGCGTAGGACTAGGCCAAGAGACCCAGTACTTC. The variable domain in full, with the rest retrieved from reference TRBV9 and TRBJ2-5, is DSGVTQTPKHLITATGQRVTLRCSPRSGDLSVYWYQQSLDQGLQFLIQYYNGEERAKGNILERFSAQQFPDLHSELNLSSLELGDSALYFCASSVGLGQETQYFGPGTRLLVL.

This sequence joins TRBV4-1 and TRBJ2-1; 14 positions agree with TRBD2. CDR1 MGHRA and CDR2 YSYEKL come from the germline V gene. The V segment lost 0 bases and the J segment 6 bases; nucleotides outside the gene matches: 4. This CDR3 comprises 17 residues. Here the CDR3 reads CASSQEGTSGSLNEQFF. In DNA, the CDR3 is TGCGCCAGCAGCCAAGAGGGGACTAGCGGGAGCCTCAATGAGCAGTTCTTC.

This chain links TRBV6-2 or TRBV6-3 with TRBJ2-5; 9 bases are shared with TRBD2. V dropped 4 bases and J dropped 3; count of bases not matched to a gene: 6. CDR3 length: 15 amino acids. Germline lookup yields CDR1 MNHEY and CDR2 SVGEGT. This CDR3 is CASSSGTSQKETQYF. The CDR3 DNA sequence: TGTGCCAGCAGTTCCGGGACTAGCCAAAAAGAGACCCAGTACTTC.

This clonotype was counted between two and nine times. The J gene is TRBJ2-7, the V gene TRBV4-2, with a weak D call TRBD1 (5 bases). Between the trimmed V and J ends, which lost 2 bases and 2 bases, there was a span of 13 bases. Germline assignment: CDR1 LGHNA and CDR2 YNFKEQ. The CDR3 totals 15 residues. CDR3 region: CASSQSRRVTYEQYF. The CDR3 DNA sequence: TGTGCCAGCAGCCAAAGTCGCAGGGTAACCTACGAGCAGTACTTC.

In its sample, this clonotype was seen a few times. V gene TRBV12-3 or TRBV12-4 combines with J gene TRBJ2-1; tentative D call: TRBD1 (5 bases). Trimming took 3 bases from V and 5 from J, leaving 14 bases between them. The CDR3 runs to 15 residues. CDR3 protein: CASSLGSGHHNEQFF. The CDR3 DNA is TGTGCCAGCAGTTTGGGGTCTGGACACCACAATGAGCAGTTCTTC.

There are a few counts of this clonotype. The chain has TRBV12-3 or TRBV12-4 and TRBJ2-2; 8 bases match TRBD2. Trimming removed 7 bases from V and 4 bases from J; junction bases left unmatched: 2. The CDR3 has 13 amino acids. The CDR3: CASTAGGTGELFF. CDR3 coding DNA: TGTGCCAGCACCGCGGGGGGCACCGGGGAGCTGTTTTTT.